This T cell receptor (beta chain) was recorded in a study of CD8+CD57+ T cells in acquired aplastic anemia (dated by TCRdb to 2017 to 2018). With regard to the full study: On average, sorted CD4+ and CD8+ cells yielded around 3.1 ug of extracted DNA, with a range of about 0.17 to 27.4 ug. Mean read counts for healthy donor samples were 9 million to 10.8 million for CD4+ cells and under 14 million for CD8+ cells. Overall study outcomes, separate from this receptor: Patients and healthy controls showed no significant difference in CD8+ Simpson's diversity (P=0.060). Although under 35 CD8+ CDR3 sequences were shared by patients and controls, these sequences appeared highly expressed in patients and within the immunodominant clones of patients.

The CDR3 numbers 16 residues from cysteine through phenylalanine. CDR3 DNA only is kept here, 48 bases in frame from base 1. CDR1 and CDR2, looked up from the germline V gene (reference sequence), are SEHNR and FQNEAQ. Profiling of TCR beta VDJ combinations and CDR3 sequences used genomic DNA as the template. An Illumina HiSeq 2000 was used for TCR repertoire sequencing. In the original analysis: TRBV/TRBJ rearrangement plots, CDR3 size and DJ length profiles, and Simpson's diversity index were used to evaluate the repertoires. Whichever DNA sequence was most abundant in the deep sequencing data was defined as the immunodominant clone. CDR3 amino acid sequences were checked for sharing across subjects and were also compared against the VDJdb database and published repertoires. TCRdb reanalyzed the raw reads on its own, using fastp at Q25 for trimming and MiXCR for clone calling, and kept in-frame beta chains. Each entry is one CDR3 protein sequence, shown with its most common DNA and genes. These V and J calls originate from TCRdb's pipeline instead of the authors' own analysis. This sample comprises some 200,000 distinct CDR3 sequences, 60% to 65% of them detected only once. The ten top clones hold roughly 29% of the sample.

TCR repertoires of sorted CD4+ and CD8+ blood T cells from severe aplastic anemia patients and healthy subjects were deep-sequenced in the study. Ficoll-Paque density gradient centrifugation was used to isolate peripheral blood mononuclear cells. Before DNA extraction, CD4+ and CD8+ T cells were sorted with FACS or magnetic beads. In regard to this clonotype: Its antigen is unknown. This sequence may be a read error, since a much larger clone differs from it by one base.

Recombination connected TRBV7-9 to TRBJ1-5, and 7 junctional nucleotides match TRBD1. Sequencing input: sorted CD4+, CD8+, or CD8+CD57+ T cells (not recorded which) from PBMCs. This TCR was recovered from a human donor in good health. The base sequence is TGTGCCAGCAGCTCCCCTTCCGAGGGGGCCCATCAGCCCCCGCATTTT. This gives the protein CASSSPSEGAHQPPHF.